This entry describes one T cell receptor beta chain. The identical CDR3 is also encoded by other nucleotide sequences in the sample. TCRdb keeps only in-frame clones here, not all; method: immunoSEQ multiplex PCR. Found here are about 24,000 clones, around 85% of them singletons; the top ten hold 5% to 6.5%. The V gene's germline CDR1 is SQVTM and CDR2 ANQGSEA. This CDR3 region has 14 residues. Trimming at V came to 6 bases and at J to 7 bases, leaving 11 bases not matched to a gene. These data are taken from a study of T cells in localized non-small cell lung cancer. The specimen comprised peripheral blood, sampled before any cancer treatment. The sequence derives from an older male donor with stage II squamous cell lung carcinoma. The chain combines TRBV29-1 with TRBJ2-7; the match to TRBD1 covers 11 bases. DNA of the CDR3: TGCAGCGTGGAGCTGGGGACAGGGGGACTTGAGCAGTACTTC. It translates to CSVELGTGGLEQYF.